This TCR beta chain was observed in a study of blood T cell repertoires in COVID-19. Study-level information: PBMCs, B-cell-depleted T cells, or T cells were the source of the cDNA or gDNA that made up the material.

Methods used by the authors: Amplification with reference gene primers provided the estimates of nucleated cell counts. Libraries were prepared by immunoSEQ multiplex PCR; TCRdb keeps only in-frame clonotypes and omits some of them. The V and J calls and clone size were taken over from that table, and D and trimming were inferred from the DNA. The sample lists 150,000 or so clones; roughly 80% were seen once. After removal of 5 bases from V and 4 bases from J, the junction contained 8 bases not matched to a gene. This CDR3 comprises 15 residues. Germline loops: CDR1 MDHEN, CDR2 SYDVKM. The chain uses TRBV28 and TRBJ2-7; 10 nucleotides match TRBD2. Sequencing was done on a sample of peripheral blood. The receptor's source is a woman aged 45-65 years with active or convalescent COVID-19. The CDR3 reads CASSVSGRARYEQYF. The CDR3 DNA reads TGTGCCAGCAGTGTCAGCGGGAGGGCCAGGTACGAGCAGTACTTC.